These T cell receptor beta chains were read from a single sample in a study of beta chain features in type 1 diabetes. Assay: immunoSEQ multiplex PCR; the TCRdb copy retains only in-frame clones and omits some. The sample includes 130,000 or so clones, about 9.2% of them seen just once. The sequencing sample was made of central memory CD4+ T cells from blood. The receptors come from a man younger than 30 in good health. CDR3s include the opening cysteine and the closing phenylalanine or tryptophan. Each record gives: clone size, V gene, J gene, D gene, CDR3 DNA, CDR3 protein. A D gene is named only where the DNA matches it firmly. Clone size is stated in some rows and not others, as once, few, many or a class when expanded.

>few|TRBV7-2|TRBJ2-7|TRBD1
TGTGCCAGCAGCTTTGTCTCGGGACAGGGGGCCTACGAGCAGTACTTC
CASSFVSGQGAYEQYF
>-|TRBV4-2|TRBJ2-3|-
TGTGCCAGCAGCCAAGACGGTAGCACAGATACGCAGTATTTT
CASSQDGSTDTQYF
>-|TRBV30|TRBJ2-7|-
TGTGCCTGGAGTAACCTGGGCAGGGGCGGAGGCTACGAGCAGTACTTC
CAWSNLGRGGGYEQYF
>few|TRBV7-9|TRBJ2-7|-
TGTGCCAGCAGCTTACATGGGACACCATTCTACGAGCAGTACTTC
CASSLHGTPFYEQYF
>-|TRBV9|TRBJ1-6|TRBD1
TGTGCCAGCAGCGTAGGGGGACAGGGGTGGTCACCCCTCCACTTT
CASSVGGQGWSPLHF
>few|TRBV6-1|TRBJ2-5|-
TGTGCCAGCACCGACGGGGTGAGAGAGACCCAGTACTTC
CASTDGVRETQYF
>-|TRBV27|TRBJ2-2|TRBD1
TGTGCCAGCAGTCCAGGGACAGGGCCCGGGGAGCTGTTTTTT
CASSPGTGPGELFF
>-|TRBV18|TRBJ2-4|TRBD2
TGTGCCAGCACTACTCGAGCGGGGGGTGGCGATAACATTCAGTACTTC
CASTTRAGGGDNIQYF
>few|TRBV6-1|TRBJ1-5|-
TGTGCCAGCAGTGATCGAGGGAGGCTTCAGCCCCAGCATTTT
CASSDRGRLQPQHF
>-|TRBV7-2|TRBJ1-6|TRBD1
TGTGCCAGCAGCCACGGACAGGGACATTCACCCCTCCACTTT
CASSHGQGHSPLHF
>-|TRBV30|TRBJ1-5|-
TGTGCCTGGAGTGTGAGGCAGAATCAGCCCCAGCATTTT
CAWSVRQNQPQHF
>few|TRBV9|TRBJ2-2|-
TGTGCCAGCAGCCCCCAGGTCGCCGGGGAGCTGTTTTTT
CASSPQVAGELFF
>few|TRBV18|TRBJ1-2|-
TGTGCCAGCTCAGCCGACAGTAATTATGGCTACACCTTC
CASSADSNYGYTF
>-|TRBV11-2|TRBJ2-5|-
TGTGCCAGCAGAGACCAGGGTATCCAAGAGACCCAGTACTTC
CASRDQGIQETQYF
>-|TRBV5-1|TRBJ2-5|TRBD2
TGCGCCAGCAGCTTGGCGGGGGGGGAGACCCAGTACTTC
CASSLAGGETQYF
>few|TRBV2|TRBJ2-3|TRBD2
TGTGCCAGCAATCTAGCGGGGGGGCGAGATACGCAGTATTTT
CASNLAGGRDTQYF
>-|TRBV6-1|TRBJ1-5|TRBD1
TGTGCCAGCAGTATGACAGGGGTGAGCAATCAGCCCCAGCATTTT
CASSMTGVSNQPQHF
>few|TRBV5-1|TRBJ2-5|-
TGCGCCAGCAGTCGGACTATCCAAGAGACCCAGTACTTC
CASSRTIQETQYF
>few|TRBV5-6|TRBJ2-7|-
TGTGCCAGCAGCACCAACACAGGGCTCGGCGAGCAGTACTTC
CASSTNTGLGEQYF
>-|TRBV28|TRBJ1-6|-
TGTGCCAGCAGCGTTACAGAATATAATTCACCCCTCCACTTT
CASSVTEYNSPLHF
>few|TRBV6-5|TRBJ1-2|TRBD1
TGTGCCACGAGACCAGAGGGACAGAACTATGGCTACACCTTC
CATRPEGQNYGYTF
>few|TRBV7-2|TRBJ1-6|TRBD1
TGTGCCAGCAGTCAACAGGGGGCGGATTCACCCCTCCACTTT
CASSQQGADSPLHF
>few|TRBV30|TRBJ1-2|TRBD1
TGTGCCTGGAGGGAAGACAGGGCGGGTGGCTACACCTTC
CAWREDRAGGYTF
>few|TRBV4-3|TRBJ1-5|TRBD1
TGCGCCAGCAGCCCCGGTGGGACAGCGGATCAGCCCCAGCATTTT
CASSPGGTADQPQHF
>few|TRBV20-1|TRBJ2-2|-
TGCAGTGCGGTGGAGGGCGGGGAGCTGTTTTTT
CSAVEGGELFF
>few|TRBV7-9|TRBJ1-2|-
TGTGCCAGCAGCTTAGCGGGGGGAAGCGGCTACACCTTC
CASSLAGGSGYTF
>-|TRBV15|TRBJ2-4|TRBD2
TGTGCCACCAGCAGAGCTGGACTAGAGGGCAACATTCAGTACTTC
CATSRAGLEGNIQYF
>-|TRBV7-2|TRBJ1-2|TRBD1
TGTGCCAGCAGCCCGGGACAGGGGGGGGGCTACACCTTC
CASSPGQGGGYTF
>-|TRBV18|TRBJ2-3|TRBD2
TGTGCCAGCTCACCGGGAGTAGCGGGGATTCTTAGCACAGATACGCAGTATTTT
CASSPGVAGILSTDTQYF
>-|TRBV30|TRBJ2-1|TRBD2
TGTGCCTGGCGGAGAGCGGGGCTTCCCAATGAGCAGTTCTTC
CAWRRAGLPNEQFF
>many|TRBV30|TRBJ1-2|-
TGTGCCTGGAGACGACGCATACAGGGTTACAATCTCACCCAAAACTATGGCTACACCTTC
CAWRRRIQGYNLTQNYGYTF
>-|TRBV28|TRBJ1-6|TRBD1
TGTGCCAGCAGTTTACTGGGGACAGGGGCTAATTCACCCCTCCACTTT
CASSLLGTGANSPLHF
>few|TRBV29-1|TRBJ2-2|TRBD1
TGCAGCGCCGACGGGAGTGGGACAGGGAACACCGGGGAGCTGTTTTTT
CSADGSGTGNTGELFF